This TCR beta chain came from a study of cytomegalovirus exposure and HLA in healthy donors. There are 17 residues in the CDR3. Trimming took off 5 bases at V and 7 bases at J, with 24 bases between the two ends. The germline gives CDR1 SGHAT, CDR2 FQNNGV. The PCR contained 60 Vbeta and 13 Jbeta primers. Profiling relied on immunoSEQ multiplex PCR, and the TCRdb table lists in-frame clones only, not all of them. The table shows about 160,000 clones, with roughly four fifths occurring only once. Material: PBMCs. The source of this sequence is a woman aged 18-29 years in good health and CMV-seronegative. The chain uses TRBV11-2 and TRBJ1-3; tentatively, D is TRBD1 (6 bases). CDR3 bases: TGTGCCAGCAGCCATCCTTACAGGGTAAAGGCGCGTAACACCATATATTTT. Amino acid sequence: CASSHPYRVKARNTIYF.